These 28 T cell receptor beta chains were sequenced from one sample in a study of T cells in Graves' hyperthyroidism and ophthalmopathy. Template material for amplifying TCR beta CDR3 regions consisted of RNA transcripts. During a first-round RT-PCR of the TCR CDR3, the HTBI primer set was used. Each CDR3 protein is one row after TCRdb ran MiXCR on the multiplex PCR reads. The data show about 560,000 distinct CDR3 sequences, approximately 16% seen once. What was sequenced was blood. The origin of the receptors is a woman younger than 30 with Graves' hyperthyroidism.

The V and J genes are TRBV5-5 and TRBJ2-7; TRBD2 might be the D (5 bases). The ends were cut back, 6 bases at V and 4 bases at J, with 11 bases in the middle. The CDR3 loop spans 12 amino acids. Per germline, CDR1 SGHKS and CDR2 YYEKEE (reference sequence). The CDR3 sequence is CASTTTGYEQYF. The DNA of the CDR3 is TGTGCCAGCACCACGACGGGATACGAGCAGTACTTC.

The CDR3: CASSFPPGPADTQYF. DNA for the CDR3: TGTGCCAGCAGTTTCCCCCCGGGGCCGGCAGATACGCAGTATTTT. V is TRBV12-3 or TRBV12-4 and J is TRBJ2-3; tentatively, D is TRBD1 or TRBD2 (5 bases each). The CDR3 covers 15 residues. Trimming stripped 3 bases from V and 4 bases from J, with 14 bases between.

There are many counts of this clonotype. The chain carries TRBV28 and TRBJ2-1; 9 nucleotides align to TRBD2. This CDR3 comprises 17 residues. V lost 4 bases to trimming and J lost 10 bases; unmatched junction nucleotides: 17. Germline V lookup: CDR1 MDHEN, CDR2 SYDVKM. CDR3 protein: CASSSVRFAGGPTEQFF. The CDR3 nucleotides are TGTGCCAGCAGTTCGGTGAGGTTTGCGGGAGGGCCCACCGAGCAGTTCTTC.

This clonotype occurred a few times. This chain links TRBV6-5 with TRBJ2-1; the D gene is possibly TRBD1 (5 bases). Germline V lookup: CDR1 MNHEY, CDR2 SVGAGI. The CDR3 covers 12 residues. With 6 bases removed from V and 5 bases from J, the gap between germline ends came to 8 bases. Here the CDR3 DNA reads TGTGCCAGCAGAGGGGCGGACAATGAGCAGTTCTTC. This gives the protein CASRGADNEQFF.

Many counts were recorded for this clonotype. The rearrangement joins TRBV28 to TRBJ2-1, with 7 bases matching TRBD1. Germline lookup yields CDR1 MDHEN and CDR2 SYDVKM. The junction had 3 bases not matched to a gene; V was cut back by 2 bases and J by 8 bases. The CDR3 sequence is 13 residues long. The CDR3 DNA follows: TGTGCCAGCAGTTTAGGGACAGCGGATGAGCAGTTCTTC. Translated: CASSLGTADEQFF.

Only a few counts were recorded for this clonotype. The chain recombines TRBV30 with TRBJ1-4, with D perhaps TRBD1 (5 bases). The CDR3 totals 15 residues. V was pared by 3 bases and J by 8 bases, with 19 bases between. CDR1 and CDR2 from the germline V gene are GTSNPN and SVGIG (reference sequence). The CDR3 protein is CAWRTGTSLFEKLFF. The CDR3 bases are TGTGCCTGGAGGACCGGGACTTCATTGTTCGAAAAACTGTTTTTT.

This clonotype was recorded many times. J is TRBJ2-3 and V is TRBV28; perhaps D is TRBD1 or TRBD2 (6 bases each). This CDR3 comprises 14 residues. Germline CDR1 MDHEN, CDR2 SYDVKM. V dropped 7 bases and J dropped 1 base, with 12 bases sitting between them. Here the CDR3 DNA reads TGTGCCAGCAACATTAGGGGGGGCACAGATACGCAGTATTTT. Its translation is CASNIRGGTDTQYF.

The sample holds a few counts of this clonotype. This chain uses TRBV6-1 with TRBJ2-3, with 11 bases identical to TRBD2. Trimming removed 3 bases from V and 8 bases from J; junction bases left unmatched: 10. The CDR3 spans 16 residues. Germline V gene lookup returns CDR1 MNHNS and CDR2 SASEGT. The CDR3 region has the DNA TGTGCCAGCAGTGATCGAATAGCGGGGGGGCCCCCTACGCAGTATTTT. Amino acids: CASSDRIAGGPPTQYF.

This clonotype was recorded at least ten times. The chain recombines TRBV11-1 with TRBJ2-1, with a possible D match to TRBD2 (6 bases). Looked up from germline, CDR1 is SGHAT and CDR2 is FQDESV (reference sequence). CDR3 length: 15 residues. V lost 1 base, J lost 2 bases, and 9 bases lay in between. The CDR3: CASSLGGDTYNEQFF. CDR3 nucleotides: TGTGCCAGCAGCTTAGGGGGGGATACCTACAATGAGCAGTTCTTC.

This clonotype has a count of ten or more. The chain uses TRBV2 and TRBJ2-1; D is perhaps TRBD2 (5 bases). From germline, CDR1 is SNHLY and CDR2 FYNNEI. V lost 5 bases and J lost 3, with 8 bases in between. CDR3 length: 13 amino acids. The CDR3 DNA sequence: TGTGCCAGCAGTAGCCGGGACTACAATGAGCAGTTCTTC. It codes for CASSSRDYNEQFF.

This clonotype was counted many times. V and J are TRBV28 and TRBJ2-4; 8 bases match TRBD1. The CDR3 sequence is 18 residues long. Germline CDR1 is MDHEN and CDR2 is SYDVKM. V lost 2 bases, J lost 1 base, and 10 bases stayed unmatched. The CDR3 bases are TGTGCCAGCAGTTTACGCGATTGGACAGGGCTGGCCAAAAACATTCAGTACTTC. Translation gives CASSLRDWTGLAKNIQYF.

This clonotype was seen ten or more times. The V call is TRBV28, the J call TRBJ2-7, with 13 positions matching TRBD2. The germline CDR1 and CDR2 sequences are MDHEN and SYDVKM. V lost 5 bases, J lost 0 bases, and 13 bases stayed unmatched. The CDR3 is 19 residues long. The CDR3 region has the DNA TGTGCCAGCAGTCTAAGACTAGCGGGAGGTCTTAGGGACTCCTACGAGCAGTACTTC. It yields the protein CASSLRLAGGLRDSYEQYF.

This clonotype was seen only a few times. The genes are TRBV12-3 or TRBV12-4 and TRBJ2-7; D may be TRBD1 (5 bases). The CDR3 extends over 14 amino acids. Trimming shortened V by 5 bases and J by 5 bases, and 16 bases separated the two germline ends. CDR3 sequence: CASSRGRVKDEQYF. The CDR3 coding sequence is TGTGCCAGCAGTAGGGGCAGGGTTAAGGACGAGCAGTACTTC.

This chain connects TRBV12-3 or TRBV12-4 to TRBJ1-6; D gene uncertain. Trimming pared 3 bases from V and 3 bases from J, leaving 6 bases between. CDR3 size: 14 residues. The CDR3 DNA follows: TGTGCCAGCAGTTTGAGACACTATAATTCACCCCTCCACTTT. It yields the protein CASSLRHYNSPLHF.

At least ten counts were recorded for this clonotype. This chain links TRBV6-2 or TRBV6-3 with TRBJ2-7; no clear D. The V end was cut by 6 bases, the J end by 1 base, with 16 bases between. The V gene's germline CDR1 is MNHEY and CDR2 SVGEGT. This CDR3 spans 15 amino acids. CDR3 in DNA: TGTGCCAGCAGCCGCCGGGCAGAACCGTCCTACGAGCAGTACTTC. It encodes CASSRRAEPSYEQYF.

A note on this clonotype: This clone may be a read error of a much larger clone one base away. The chain is built from TRBV6-5 and TRBJ2-3; either TRBD1 or TRBD2 may supply D (5 bases each). Germline CDR1 MNHEY, CDR2 SVGAGI. The ends were cut back, 4 bases at V and 6 bases at J, with 23 bases in the middle. The CDR3 extends over 17 amino acids. This CDR3 reads CASSCSEFGTDLDTQYF. Here the CDR3 DNA reads TGTGCCAGCAGTTGCTCGGAATTCGGGACGGACCTCGATACGCAGTATTTT.

A few counts support this clonotype. V usage is TRBV6-4 and J usage is TRBJ1-5; D uncertain. CDR3 size: 14 residues. Germline CDR1 and CDR2: MRHNA and SNTAGT. The V and J ends lost 3 bases and 0 bases respectively, with 6 bases between them. The CDR3 is CASSERYSNQPQHF. CDR3 nucleotide sequence: TGTGCCAGCAGTGAACGATATAGCAATCAGCCCCAGCATTTT.

Many counts were recorded for this clonotype. This sequence joins TRBV7-2 and TRBJ1-1; D is perhaps TRBD1 (6 bases). CDR3 length equals 13 residues. V shed 1 base and J shed 6 bases, with 9 bases lying between them. The germline CDR1 and CDR2 sequences are SGHTA and FQGNSA. CDR3 in amino acids: CASSLVEGAEAFF. The CDR3 nucleotides read TGTGCCAGCAGCTTAGTAGAGGGGGCTGAAGCTTTCTTT.

There are a few counts of this clonotype. The chain is built from TRBV5-1 and TRBJ2-7; 11 positions agree with TRBD2. V lost 4 bases and J lost 2; bases outside the gene matches: 8. Germline values: CDR1 SGHRS, CDR2 YFSETQ. The CDR3 sequence is 16 residues long. CDR3 nucleotide sequence: TGCGCCAGCAGCCGGGCTACTAGCGGGGGTCCCTACGAGCAGTACTTC. Protein: CASSRATSGGPYEQYF.

This clonotype showed up just a few times. The chain is built from TRBV19 and TRBJ2-7, with a weak D call TRBD2 (6 bases). The CDR3 is 13 residues long. Germline CDR1 and CDR2: LNHDA and SQIVND (reference sequence). V was cut by 4 bases and J by 6 bases, with 13 bases left in between. This chain's CDR3 is CASSTGLLGEQYF. In nucleotides, the CDR3 is TGTGCCAGTAGTACGGGACTGCTTGGCGAGCAGTACTTC.

This clonotype occurred many times. The rearrangement joins TRBV2 to TRBJ1-1, with 9 bases fitting TRBD1. Per the germline V gene, CDR1 is SNHLY and CDR2 is FYNNEI. V shed 9 bases and J 4 bases; nucleotides not matched to a gene: 9. This CDR3 has 14 amino acids. The CDR3 protein is CARSGLTGGTEAFF. In nucleotides, the CDR3 is TGTGCCAGGAGCGGGTTGACAGGGGGCACTGAAGCTTTCTTT.

CDR3 protein: CAWSEGLAGGVEQYF. The CDR3 DNA is TGTGCCTGGAGCGAGGGACTAGCGGGAGGAGTTGAGCAGTACTTC. This chain uses TRBV30 with TRBJ2-7; 15 bases line up with TRBD2. The CDR3 spans 15 residues. V was clipped by 3 bases and J by 7 bases; unmatched bases: 7. From germline, CDR1 is GTSNPN and CDR2 SVGIG (reference sequence).

This clonotype appeared many times. This chain connects TRBV5-1 to TRBJ2-1, with D possibly TRBD2 on 6 matching bases. The V and J ends lost 4 bases and 3 bases respectively, with 20 bases between them. Germline V gene lookup returns CDR1 SGHRS and CDR2 YFSETQ. This CDR3 is built from 17 residues. CDR3 residues: CASSPPLTGVGYNEQFF. In nucleotides, the CDR3 is TGCGCCAGCAGCCCACCTTTAACGGGAGTGGGCTACAATGAGCAGTTCTTC.

The sample holds a few counts of this clonotype. The chain links TRBV10-1 to TRBJ2-1, with 15 bases identical to TRBD2. The V and J ends lost 4 bases and 7 bases, in that order; junction bases with no gene match: 5. CDR3 size: 16 residues. CDR1 and CDR2 from the germline V gene are WNHNN and SYGVQD (reference sequence). CDR3 residues: CASSVGLAGGLNEQFF. CDR3 sequence (DNA): TGCGCCAGCAGTGTCGGACTAGCGGGGGGGCTAAATGAGCAGTTCTTC.

This clonotype turned up a few times. A much larger clone lies a single base off, so this may be a read error. The chain uses TRBV12-3 or TRBV12-4 and TRBJ1-2; D unclear. The CDR3 has 12 amino acids. Between the trimmed V and J ends, which lost 7 bases and 3 bases, there was a span of 9 bases. CDR3 bases: TGTGCCAGCAACCTCGGGTACTATGGCTACACCTTC. Its translation: CASNLGYYGYTF.

Only a few counts were recorded for this clonotype. This rearrangement joins TRBV10-1 to TRBJ1-2; D perhaps matches TRBD1 (5 bases). V was clipped by 4 bases and J by 2 bases, with 8 bases between them. The germline CDR1 and CDR2 sequences are WNHNN and SYGVQD (reference sequence). The CDR3 consists of 13 residues. In DNA form, the CDR3 reads TGCGCCAGCAGTGTAGGGGTGAACTATGGCTACACCTTC. This translates into CASSVGVNYGYTF.

The V and J genes are TRBV7-2 and TRBJ2-5; possibly TRBD2 for D (7 bases). With 7 bases removed from V and 4 bases from J, the gap between germline ends came to 16 bases. The CDR3 has 14 amino acids. CDR1 is SGHTA and CDR2 is FQGNSA in the germline V gene. Here the CDR3 DNA reads TGTGCCAGCACCCGGGGGGCGCGGGGAGAGACCCAGTACTTC. The encoded protein is CASTRGARGETQYF.

This clonotype was counted ten times or more. The CDR3 loop is CASSYKGGGGETQYF. The CDR3 nucleotides are TGTGCCAGCAGCTACAAAGGGGGTGGTGGGGAGACCCAGTACTTC. V and J are TRBV11-2 and TRBJ2-5; D is perhaps TRBD1 (6 bases). Trimming took off 4 bases at V and 5 bases at J, with 17 bases between the two ends. This CDR3 region has 15 residues. Germline V CDR1 and CDR2: SGHAT, FQNNGV.